These 28 T cell receptor beta chains originate from one sample sequenced in a study of blood T cell repertoires in COVID-19. Profiled with immunoSEQ multiplex PCR; TCRdb holds only in-frame clones, not every one. Altogether under 65,000 clones are present, roughly 90% being singletons, with the ten largest covering 2.2%. Sequenced sample: peripheral blood. Source of these receptors: a human donor in a cohort sampled during active COVID-19.

This clone came up once. The junction departs from the called germline gene at one end, perhaps through a read error. The rearrangement uses TRBV7-8 and TRBJ2-7, with 8 bases that match TRBD2. The CDR3 contains 15 residues. Germline loops: CDR1 SGHVS, CDR2 FQNEAQ. The CDR3 reads CASSEPGLGSSEQYF. In nucleotides, the CDR3 is TGTGCCAGCAGCGAACCGGGACTAGGCTCCTCCGAGCAGTACTTC.

This chain connects TRBV4-1 to TRBJ2-2; a possible D gene is TRBD1 (6 bases). CDR3 length: 16 amino acids. V gave up 0 bases and J gave up 0 bases, with 8 bases separating them. Germline CDR1 and CDR2: MGHRA and YSYEKL. The CDR3: CASSQDGGANTGELFF. The CDR3 DNA is TGCGCCAGCAGCCAAGATGGGGGCGCGAACACCGGGGAGCTGTTTTTT.

The rearrangement joins TRBV25-1 to TRBJ2-5, with D possibly being TRBD1 (6 bases). The CDR3 length is 15 residues. Trimming cost V 3 bases and J 6 bases, with 17 bases left between them. CDR1 and CDR2 (germline): MGHDK, SYGVNS. The CDR3 loop is CASSEAGTSEKTQYF. The DNA for the CDR3 is TGTGCCAGCAGTGAGGCCGGGACATCCGAGAAGACCCAGTACTTC.

This clone was detected only once. This sequence joins TRBV5-4 and TRBJ2-5; 13 bases agree with TRBD2. Germline V gene lookup returns CDR1 SGHNT and CDR2 YYREEE (reference sequence). The J segment lost 4 bases and the V segment lost 4 bases, leaving 10 bases of the junction unmatched. This CDR3 comprises 17 residues. The chain's CDR3 is CASSPGGTSGVVETQYF. CDR3 bases: TGTGCCAGCAGCCCGGGAGGGACTAGCGGGGTCGTAGAGACCCAGTACTTC.

The rearrangement links TRBV5-6 to TRBJ2-4; TRBD2 matches at 12 bases. V lost 3 bases to trimming and J lost 8 bases; unmatched junction nucleotides: 6. This CDR3 has 15 residues. The germline gives CDR1 SGHDT, CDR2 YYEEEE. This CDR3 is CASSYLAGGQDIQYF. For the CDR3, the DNA is TGTGCCAGCAGCTATCTAGCGGGGGGGCAGGACATTCAGTACTTC.

This chain uses TRBV7-2 with TRBJ2-3; 12 bases are a match to TRBD2. Germline CDR1 and CDR2: SGHTA and FQGNSA. The CDR3 length is 18 residues. Trimming removed 5 bases from V and 3 bases from J; junction bases left unmatched: 12. CDR3 sequence reads: CASSLTASGGGETDTQYF. As DNA, the CDR3 is TGTGCCAGCAGCCTTACCGCTAGCGGGGGGGGAGAAACAGATACGCAGTATTTT.

The rearrangement joins TRBV29-1 to TRBJ2-7, with 11 bases fitting TRBD2. The CDR3 is 14 residues long. The junction had 7 bases not matched to a gene; V was cut back by 6 bases and J by 3 bases. Germline V gene data show CDR1 as SQVTM and CDR2 as ANQGSEA. CDR3 bases: TGCAGCGTAGCCACTAGCGGGAGTTTCTACGAGCAGTACTTC. It codes for CSVATSGSFYEQYF.

The chain is built from TRBV18 and TRBJ1-5; 9 nucleotides align to TRBD1. The CDR3 consists of 15 residues. The germline gives CDR1 KGHSH, CDR2 LQKENI. With 3 bases clipped from V and 5 bases from J, the junction kept 5 bases outside the gene matches. CDR3 residues: CASSPTGDRDQPQHF. The CDR3 bases are TGTGCCAGCTCACCTACCGGGGACAGGGATCAGCCCCAGCATTTT.

The chain joins TRBV29-1 to TRBJ2-7; 10 bases are shared with TRBD2. J gave up 1 base and V 6 bases, and 6 bases lay outside the gene matches. This CDR3 has 14 residues. CDR1 SQVTM and CDR2 ANQGSEA come from the germline V gene. The chain's CDR3 is CSVGPSGRSYEQYF. The CDR3 bases are TGCAGCGTGGGCCCTAGCGGGAGATCCTACGAGCAGTACTTC.

The chain carries TRBV6-2 or TRBV6-3 and TRBJ2-1; 13 nucleotides align to TRBD2. In germline, CDR1 is MNHEY, CDR2 SVGEGT. The CDR3 covers 15 residues. V shed 2 bases, J shed 7 bases, and the junction held 2 bases outside the gene matches. In nucleotides, the CDR3 is TGTGCCAGCAGTTACGGACTAGCGGGAGCGAATGAGCAGTTCTTC. Encoded protein: CASSYGLAGANEQFF.

The table lists this clone with a count of one. This rearrangement joins TRBV19 to TRBJ1-1; D is possibly TRBD1 (6 bases). Per the germline V gene, CDR1 is LNHDA and CDR2 is SQIVND (reference sequence). The CDR3 extends over 14 amino acids. Trimming took off 7 bases at V and 1 base at J, with 13 bases between the two ends. The CDR3 is CASTVGGSNTEAFF. For the CDR3, the DNA is TGTGCCAGTACTGTTGGGGGCTCGAACACTGAAGCTTTCTTT.

The chain couples TRBV5-5 to TRBJ2-1, with 11 bases that match TRBD2. V shed 0 bases, J shed 8 bases, and the junction held 19 bases outside the gene matches. The CDR3 sequence is 20 residues long. In germline, CDR1 is SGHKS, CDR2 YYEKEE (reference sequence). The CDR3 coding sequence is TGTGCCAGCAGCTTGGACACCGGGACTAGCGGTGTATTCCCGATCTATGAGCAGTTCTTC. The encoded protein is CASSLDTGTSGVFPIYEQFF.

CDR3: CASSVVSSLLVRNQPQHF. The CDR3 region has the DNA TGTGCCAGCAGTGTAGTTTCGAGTTTGTTGGTACGCAATCAGCCCCAGCATTTT. This chain connects TRBV6-1 to TRBJ1-5; D is ambiguous. Per the germline V gene, CDR1 is MNHNS and CDR2 is SASEGT. Trimming took off 4 bases at V and 2 bases at J, with 21 bases between the two ends. CDR3 size: 18 residues.

This clone was counted a few times. The chain carries TRBV6-7 and TRBJ1-5; no firm D call. TRBV6-7 is an open reading frame whose function is uncertain. CDR3 length equals 14 residues. Trimming stripped 1 base from V and 0 bases from J, with 4 bases between. The DNA of the CDR3 is TGTGCCAGCAGTTACTGCAGTAGCAATCAGCCCCAGCATTTT. Translated: CASSYCSSNQPQHF.

The CDR3 loop reads CASSSYRALSGGELFF. The CDR3 DNA follows: TGTGCCAGCAGCTCTTACAGGGCCCTATCGGGCGGGGAGCTGTTTTTT. The rearrangement uses TRBV7-8 and TRBJ2-2; D may be TRBD1 (6 bases). Germline CDR1 reads SGHVS; CDR2 reads FQNEAQ. CDR3 size: 16 residues. Trimming pared 4 bases from V and 7 bases from J, leaving 19 bases between.

V and J are TRBV27 and TRBJ1-5; D might be TRBD1 (5 bases). V was trimmed by 0 bases and J by 9 bases, leaving 21 bases between them. Germline-derived CDR1 and CDR2 are MNHEY and SMNVEV (reference sequence). This CDR3 has 17 amino acids. The CDR3 region has the DNA TGTGCCAGCAGTTTATCCGGAAGTGGGGCCGGAGAATGGCCCCAGCATTTT. Protein: CASSLSGSGAGEWPQHF.

The chain uses TRBV28 and TRBJ2-1; possibly TRBD2 for D (5 bases). V was shortened by 5 bases and J by 8 bases, with 16 bases between the two germline ends. From germline, CDR1 is MDHEN and CDR2 SYDVKM. This CDR3 spans 14 amino acids. CDR3 loop: CASSPALAQDEQFF. The DNA for the CDR3 is TGTGCCAGCAGTCCCGCCCTAGCTCAGGATGAGCAGTTCTTC.

The chain is built from TRBV27 and TRBJ2-5; weak D call: TRBD2 (6 bases). Germline V lookup: CDR1 MNHEY, CDR2 SMNVEV (reference sequence). The V end was cut by 7 bases, the J end by 5 bases, with 17 bases between. The CDR3 totals 14 residues. CDR3 DNA: TGTGCCAGCATCCCGGAAAGCAGCGGGGAGACCCAGTACTTC. Translating gives CASIPESSGETQYF.

This clone was recorded a few times. CDR3 amino acids: CASSQDARPSGGTDTQYF. DNA of the CDR3: TGCGCCAGCAGCCAAGATGCCCGGCCTAGCGGGGGGACAGATACGCAGTATTTT. The V gene is TRBV4-3, the J gene TRBJ2-3; 11 bases match TRBD2. Germline V CDR1 and CDR2: LGHNA, YSLEER. The V and J ends lost 0 bases and 3 bases, in that order; junction bases with no gene match: 8. The CDR3 loop spans 18 amino acids.

V is TRBV5-1 and J is TRBJ2-5; 8 bases align to TRBD1. The J call may be mistaken, given a closer DNA end match to TRBJ2-7. This CDR3 is built from 14 residues. From germline, CDR1 is SGHRS and CDR2 YFSETQ. CDR3 sequence: CASSWDRPSYEQYF. CDR3 nucleotides: TGCGCCAGCAGCTGGGACAGGCCCTCCTACGAGCAGTACTTC.

The rearrangement uses TRBV5-1 and TRBJ1-1; possibly TRBD1 for D (5 bases). Germline V gene data show CDR1 as SGHRS and CDR2 as YFSETQ. Trimming stripped 0 bases from V and 2 bases from J, with 8 bases between. CDR3 length: 14 residues. The CDR3 spells CASSLGDFNTEAFF. In nucleotides, the CDR3 is TGCGCCAGCAGCTTGGGGGACTTTAACACTGAAGCTTTCTTT.

The rearrangement links TRBV2 to TRBJ1-5, with 8 nucleotides matching TRBD1. CDR3 length: 14 amino acids. From germline, CDR1 is SNHLY and CDR2 FYNNEI. The V gene end was trimmed by 6 bases and the J gene end by 1 base; junction bases not matched to a gene: 2. The CDR3 reads CASRTGVSNQPQHF. CDR3 sequence (DNA): TGTGCCAGCAGGACAGGGGTAAGCAATCAGCCCCAGCATTTT.

This rearrangement joins TRBV7-9 to TRBJ2-2, with unresolved D. Trimming took 5 bases from V and 6 from J, leaving 7 bases between them. Germline CDR1 reads SEHNR; CDR2 reads FQNEAQ (reference sequence). This CDR3 contains 12 residues. The CDR3 sequence is CASSNQAGELFF. In nucleotides, the CDR3 is TGTGCCAGCAGCAATCAGGCCGGGGAGCTGTTTTTT.

V is TRBV6-1 and J is TRBJ2-3, with D maybe TRBD2 (6 bases). The CDR3 is made up of 16 amino acids. Per germline, CDR1 MNHNS and CDR2 SASEGT. V was cut by 0 bases and J by 1 base, with 11 bases left in between. DNA of the CDR3: TGTGCCAGCAGTGAAGCTCTAGGAGGGGGCACAGATACGCAGTATTTT. This sequence encodes CASSEALGGGTDTQYF.

This clone was recorded once. The chain recombines TRBV4-3 with TRBJ2-7; TRBD2 might be the D (5 bases). Germline CDR1 is LGHNA and CDR2 is YSLEER. Trimming pared 0 bases from V and 6 bases from J, leaving 12 bases between. The CDR3 has 14 amino acids. The CDR3 nucleotides read TGCGCCAGCAGCCAAGATTGGTCCGAGGGCGAGCAGTACTTC. It specifies CASSQDWSEGEQYF.

The chain recombines TRBV6-2 or TRBV6-3 with TRBJ2-7; D may be TRBD2 (6 bases). The V gene lost 4 bases and the J gene lost 5 bases, with 15 bases spanning the gap. The CDR3 extends over 14 amino acids. From germline, CDR1 is MNHEY and CDR2 SVGEGT. CDR3 sequence reads: CASSSPQGGHEQYF. In nucleotides, the CDR3 is TGTGCCAGCAGTTCGCCCCAGGGAGGCCACGAGCAGTACTTC.

The chain couples TRBV19 to TRBJ1-1; TRBD1 matches at 8 bases. The CDR3 consists of 16 residues. CDR1 is LNHDA and CDR2 is SQIVND in the germline V gene (reference sequence). J gave up 1 base and V 5 bases, and 9 bases lay outside the gene matches. This CDR3 reads CASSGDRWSQNTEAFF. CDR3 sequence (DNA): TGTGCCAGTAGTGGGGACAGGTGGTCCCAGAACACTGAAGCTTTCTTT.

This chain uses TRBV7-2 with TRBJ2-3, with D possibly being TRBD2 (5 bases). The V gene lost 4 bases and the J gene lost 2 bases, with 10 bases spanning the gap. Germline lookup yields CDR1 SGHTA and CDR2 FQGNSA. The CDR3 is 14 amino acids. CDR3 region: CASSSQADTDTQYF. The CDR3 nucleotides read TGTGCCAGCAGCTCCCAAGCGGACACAGATACGCAGTATTTT.